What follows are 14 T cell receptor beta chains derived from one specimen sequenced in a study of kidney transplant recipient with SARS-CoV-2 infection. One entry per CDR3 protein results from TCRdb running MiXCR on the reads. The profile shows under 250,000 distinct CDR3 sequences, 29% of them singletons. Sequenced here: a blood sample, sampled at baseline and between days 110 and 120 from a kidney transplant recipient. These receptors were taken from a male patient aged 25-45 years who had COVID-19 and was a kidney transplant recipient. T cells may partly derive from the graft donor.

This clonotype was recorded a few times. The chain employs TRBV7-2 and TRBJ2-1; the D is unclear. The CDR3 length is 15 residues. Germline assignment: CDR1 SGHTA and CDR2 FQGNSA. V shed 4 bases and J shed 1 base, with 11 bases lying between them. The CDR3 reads CASSSWVLSYNEQFF. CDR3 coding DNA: TGTGCCAGCAGCTCCTGGGTTTTATCCTACAATGAGCAGTTCTTC.

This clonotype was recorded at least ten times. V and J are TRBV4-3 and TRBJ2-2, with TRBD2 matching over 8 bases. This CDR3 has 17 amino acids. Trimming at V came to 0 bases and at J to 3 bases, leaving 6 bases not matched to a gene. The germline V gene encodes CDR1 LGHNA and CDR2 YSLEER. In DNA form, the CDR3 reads TGCGCCAGCAGCCAAGATCCAGCGGGGGCAGACACCGGGGAGCTGTTTTTT. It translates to CASSQDPAGADTGELFF.

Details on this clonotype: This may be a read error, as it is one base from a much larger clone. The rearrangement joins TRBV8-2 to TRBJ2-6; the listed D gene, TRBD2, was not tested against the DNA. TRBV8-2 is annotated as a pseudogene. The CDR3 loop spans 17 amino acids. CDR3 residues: CGSPSRITQSRTNVLTF. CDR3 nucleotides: TGTGGCAGTCCCTCTAGGATAACACAAAGTCGGACCAACGTCCTGACTTTC.

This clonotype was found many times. The CDR3 reads CASSHRDRYYNEQFF. As DNA, the CDR3 is TGTGCCAGCAGCCACCGGGACAGGTATTACAATGAGCAGTTCTTC. This chain uses TRBV11-3 with TRBJ2-1, with 8 bases identical to TRBD1. Germline V gene data show CDR1 as SGHNT and CDR2 as YENEEA. The length of the CDR3 is 15 residues. Trimming at V came to 5 bases and at J to 4 bases, leaving 7 bases not matched to a gene.

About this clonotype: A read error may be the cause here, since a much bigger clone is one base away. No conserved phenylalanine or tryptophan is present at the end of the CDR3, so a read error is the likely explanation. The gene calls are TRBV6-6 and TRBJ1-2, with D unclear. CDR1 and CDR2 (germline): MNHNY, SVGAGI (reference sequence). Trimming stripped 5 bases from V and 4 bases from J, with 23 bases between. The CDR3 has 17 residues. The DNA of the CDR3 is TGTGCCAGCAGTAAATCAAAAGGTGGGAGAAAGACCTATGGCTACACCTCC. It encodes CASSKSKGGRKTYGYTS.

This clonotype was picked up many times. CDR3 residues: CASSLGVAGANVLTF. The CDR3 nucleotides are TGTGCCAGCAGCTTAGGGGTCGCTGGGGCCAACGTCCTGACTTTC. V usage is TRBV7-2 and J usage is TRBJ2-6; D is undetermined. V gave up 1 base and J gave up 2 bases, with 6 bases separating them. Germline values: CDR1 SGHTA, CDR2 FQGNSA. This CDR3 is built from 15 residues.

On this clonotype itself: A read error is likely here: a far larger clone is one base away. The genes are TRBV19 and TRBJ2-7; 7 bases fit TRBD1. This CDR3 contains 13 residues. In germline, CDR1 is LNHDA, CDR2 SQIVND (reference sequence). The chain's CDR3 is CANSLDRSYEQYF. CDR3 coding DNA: TGTGCCAATAGTCTGGACAGGTCCTACGAGCAGTACTTC.

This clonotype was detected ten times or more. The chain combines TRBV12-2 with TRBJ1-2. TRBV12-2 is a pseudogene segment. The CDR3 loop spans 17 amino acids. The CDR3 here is CASRFASTPRKTYGYTF. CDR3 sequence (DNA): TGTGCAAGTCGCTTTGCATCGACTCCACGAAAGACCTATGGCTACACCTTC.

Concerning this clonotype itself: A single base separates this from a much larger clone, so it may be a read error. DNA for the CDR3: TGCGCCAGCAGCCAAGAGAGACAGGCCCGGCTAAACGCCGGGGAGCTGTTTTTT. Its protein product is CASSQERQARLNAGELFF. The chain couples TRBV4-3 to TRBJ2-2, with D perhaps matching TRBD1 (6 bases). Between the trimmed V and J ends, which lost 0 bases and 6 bases, there was a span of 20 bases. CDR1 LGHNA and CDR2 YSLEER come from the germline V gene. The CDR3 runs 18 residues.

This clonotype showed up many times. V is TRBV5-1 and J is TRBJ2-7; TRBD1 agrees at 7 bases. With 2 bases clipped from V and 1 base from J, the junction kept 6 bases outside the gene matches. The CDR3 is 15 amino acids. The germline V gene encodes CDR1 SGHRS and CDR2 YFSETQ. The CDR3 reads CASSFRDRGSYEQYF. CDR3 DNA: TGCGCCAGCAGCTTCCGGGACAGAGGTTCCTACGAGCAGTACTTC.

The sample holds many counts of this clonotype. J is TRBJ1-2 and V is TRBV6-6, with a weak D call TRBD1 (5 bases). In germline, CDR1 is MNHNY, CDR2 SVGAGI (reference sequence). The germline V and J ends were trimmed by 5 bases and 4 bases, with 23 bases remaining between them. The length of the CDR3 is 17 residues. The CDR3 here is CASSSVTGGRKTYGYTF. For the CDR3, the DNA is TGTGCCAGCAGTAGCGTTACAGGTGGGAGAAAGACCTATGGCTACACCTTC.

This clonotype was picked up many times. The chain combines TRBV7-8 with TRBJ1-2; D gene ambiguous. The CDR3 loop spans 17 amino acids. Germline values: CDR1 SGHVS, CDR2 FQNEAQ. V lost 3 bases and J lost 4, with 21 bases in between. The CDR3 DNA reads TGTGCCAGCAGCTTGATCAGGTTTACCCGAAAGACCTATGGCTACACCTTC. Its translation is CASSLIRFTRKTYGYTF. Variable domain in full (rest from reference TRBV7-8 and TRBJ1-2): GAGVSQSPRYKVAKRGQDVALRCDPISGHVSLFWYQQALGQGPEFLTYFQNEAQLDKSGLPSDRFFAERPEGSVSTLKIQRTQQEDSAVYLCASSLIRFTRKTYGYTFGSGTRLTVV.

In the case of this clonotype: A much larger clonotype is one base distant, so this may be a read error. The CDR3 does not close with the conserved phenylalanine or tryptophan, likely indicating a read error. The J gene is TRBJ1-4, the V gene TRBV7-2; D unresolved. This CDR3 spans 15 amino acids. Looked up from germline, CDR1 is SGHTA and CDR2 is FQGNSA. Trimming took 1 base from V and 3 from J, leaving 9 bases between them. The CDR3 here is CASSLGGEANEKLFL. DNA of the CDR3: TGTGCCAGCAGCTTAGGCGGGGAGGCTAATGAAAAACTGTTTCTT.

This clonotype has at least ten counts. The CDR3 DNA reads as TGTGCCAGCAGTTACAGCGGGGGAGAGACCCAGTACTTC. Its translation is CASSYSGGETQYF. The rearrangement joins TRBV6-2 or TRBV6-3 to TRBJ2-5; TRBD2 matches at 8 bases. Germline loops: CDR1 MNHEY, CDR2 SVGEGT. V lost 2 bases, J lost 4 bases, and 0 bases stayed unmatched. The CDR3 consists of 13 residues.